The following is a T cell receptor beta chain sequence with its context. The germline CDR1 and CDR2 sequences are MNHEY and SVGAGI. The CDR3 is 15 residues long. Losses at the gene ends were 7 bases for V and 6 bases for J; bases not matched to a gene: 9. In TCRdb, the RT-PCR reads were re-called with MiXCR into one record per CDR3 protein. The data show about 680,000 distinct CDR3 sequences, 12% to 15% seen once. Source material: memory CD4+ T cells from blood. This rearrangement joins TRBV6-5 to TRBJ1-6; 7 bases are a match to TRBD1. This clonotype was sampled from a female donor in good health, serving as a healthy control. The CDR3 DNA sequence: TGTGCCAGCATCCAGGGGACAGCGAGTAATTCACCCCTCCACTTT. Translated: CASIQGTASNSPLHF.